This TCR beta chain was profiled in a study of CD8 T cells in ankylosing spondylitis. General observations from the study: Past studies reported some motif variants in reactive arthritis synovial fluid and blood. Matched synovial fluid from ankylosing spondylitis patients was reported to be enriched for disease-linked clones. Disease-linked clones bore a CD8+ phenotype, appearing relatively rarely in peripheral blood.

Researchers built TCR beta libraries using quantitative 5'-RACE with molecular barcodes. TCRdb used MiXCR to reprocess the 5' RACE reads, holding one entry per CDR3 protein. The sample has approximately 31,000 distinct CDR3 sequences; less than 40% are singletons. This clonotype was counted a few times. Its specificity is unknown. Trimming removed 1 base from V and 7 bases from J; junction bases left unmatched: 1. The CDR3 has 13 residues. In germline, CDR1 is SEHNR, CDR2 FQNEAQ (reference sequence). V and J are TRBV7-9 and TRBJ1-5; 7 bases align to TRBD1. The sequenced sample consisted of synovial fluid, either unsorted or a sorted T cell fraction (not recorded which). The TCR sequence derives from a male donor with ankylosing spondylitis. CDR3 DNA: TGTGCCAGCAGCTTAGGACAGGGACAGCCCCAGCATTTT. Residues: CASSLGQGQPQHF.